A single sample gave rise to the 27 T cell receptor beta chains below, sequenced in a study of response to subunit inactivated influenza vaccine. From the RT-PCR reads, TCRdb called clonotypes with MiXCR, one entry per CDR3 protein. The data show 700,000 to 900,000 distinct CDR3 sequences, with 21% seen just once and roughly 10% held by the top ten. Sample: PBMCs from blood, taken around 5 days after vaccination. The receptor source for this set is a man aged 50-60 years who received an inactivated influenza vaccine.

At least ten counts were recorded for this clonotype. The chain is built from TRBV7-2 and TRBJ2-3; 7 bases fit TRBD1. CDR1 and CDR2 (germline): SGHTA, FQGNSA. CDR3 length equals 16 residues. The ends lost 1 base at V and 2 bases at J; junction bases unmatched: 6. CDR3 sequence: CASSLVGDSPTDTQYF. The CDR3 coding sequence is TGTGCCAGCAGCTTAGTCGGGGACAGTCCCACAGATACGCAGTATTTT.

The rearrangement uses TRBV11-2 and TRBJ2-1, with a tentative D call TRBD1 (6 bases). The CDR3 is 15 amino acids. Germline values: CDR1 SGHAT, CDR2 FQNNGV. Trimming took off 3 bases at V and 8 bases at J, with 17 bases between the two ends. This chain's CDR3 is CASSLFEQGTDEQFF. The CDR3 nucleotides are TGTGCCAGCAGCTTGTTCGAACAGGGAACAGATGAGCAGTTCTTC.

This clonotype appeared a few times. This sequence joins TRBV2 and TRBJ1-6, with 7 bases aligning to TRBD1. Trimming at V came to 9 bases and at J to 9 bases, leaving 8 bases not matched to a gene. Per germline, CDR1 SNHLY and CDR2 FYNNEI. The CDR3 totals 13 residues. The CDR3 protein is CARRDSEVSPLHF. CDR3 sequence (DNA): TGTGCCAGACGGGACAGTGAAGTTTCACCCCTCCACTTT.

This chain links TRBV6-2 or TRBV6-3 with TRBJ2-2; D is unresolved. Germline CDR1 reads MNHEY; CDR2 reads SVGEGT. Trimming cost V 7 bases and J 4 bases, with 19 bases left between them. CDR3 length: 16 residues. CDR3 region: CASISESKRFTGELFF. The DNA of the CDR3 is TGTGCCAGCATCTCCGAATCCAAGAGGTTCACCGGGGAGCTGTTTTTT.

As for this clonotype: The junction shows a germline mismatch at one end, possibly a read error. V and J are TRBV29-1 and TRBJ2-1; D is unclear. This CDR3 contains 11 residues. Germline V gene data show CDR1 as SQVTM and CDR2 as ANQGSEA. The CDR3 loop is CSVSLYDEQFF. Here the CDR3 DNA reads TGCAGCGTGTCTCTCTACGATGAGCAGTTCTTC.

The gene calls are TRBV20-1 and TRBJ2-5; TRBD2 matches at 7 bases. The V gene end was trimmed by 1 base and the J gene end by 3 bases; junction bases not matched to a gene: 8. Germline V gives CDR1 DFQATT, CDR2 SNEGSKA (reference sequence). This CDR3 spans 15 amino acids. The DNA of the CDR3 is TGCAGTGCTAGAGGGGTAGCGGGTACAGAAGAGACCCAGTACTTC. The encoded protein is CSARGVAGTEETQYF.

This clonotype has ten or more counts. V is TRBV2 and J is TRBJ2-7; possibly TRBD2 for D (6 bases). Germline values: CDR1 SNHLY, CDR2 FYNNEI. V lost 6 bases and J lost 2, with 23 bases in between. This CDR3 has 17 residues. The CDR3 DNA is TGTGCCAGCAGAATGGGACTCCTGTGGGAGGCGACCTACGAGCAGTACTTC. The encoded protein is CASRMGLLWEATYEQYF.

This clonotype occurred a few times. As DNA, the CDR3 is TGTGCCAGCAGCCCCAGGGGGCGGGATTCACCCCTCCACTTT. Its translation: CASSPRGRDSPLHF. The rearrangement uses TRBV7-2 and TRBJ1-6; 8 nucleotides match TRBD1. J gave up 8 bases and V 5 bases, and 5 bases lay outside the gene matches. Germline V gene lookup returns CDR1 SGHTA and CDR2 FQGNSA. This CDR3 comprises 14 residues.

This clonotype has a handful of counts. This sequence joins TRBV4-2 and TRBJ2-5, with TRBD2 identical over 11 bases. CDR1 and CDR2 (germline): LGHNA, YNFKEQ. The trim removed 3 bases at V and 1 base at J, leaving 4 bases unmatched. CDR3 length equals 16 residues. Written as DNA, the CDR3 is TGTGCCAGCAGCCAGGAGGGGACTAGCGGCCAAGAGACCCAGTACTTC. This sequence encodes CASSQEGTSGQETQYF.

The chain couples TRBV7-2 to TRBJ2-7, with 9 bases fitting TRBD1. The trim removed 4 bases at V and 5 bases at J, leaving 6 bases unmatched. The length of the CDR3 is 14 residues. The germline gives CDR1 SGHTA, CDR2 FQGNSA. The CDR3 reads CASSSTGGLDEQYF. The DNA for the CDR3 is TGTGCCAGCAGCTCTACAGGGGGCTTGGACGAGCAGTACTTC.

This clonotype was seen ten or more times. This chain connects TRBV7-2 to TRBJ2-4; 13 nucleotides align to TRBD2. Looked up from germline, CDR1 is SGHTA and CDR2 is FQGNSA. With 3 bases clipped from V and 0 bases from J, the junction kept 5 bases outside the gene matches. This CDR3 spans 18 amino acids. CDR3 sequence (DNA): TGTGCCAGCAGCTTTGGACTAGCGGGGGTAGGAGCCAAAAACATTCAGTACTTC. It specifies CASSFGLAGVGAKNIQYF. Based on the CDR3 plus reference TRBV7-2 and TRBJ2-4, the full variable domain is GAGVSQSPSNKVTEKGKDVELRCDPISGHTALYWYRQSLGQGLEFLIYFQGNSAPDKSGLPSDRFSAERTGGSVSTLTIQRTQQEDSAVYLCASSFGLAGVGAKNIQYFGAGTRLSVL.

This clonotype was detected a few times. This CDR3 is CASSLAIGRTLMDNEQFF. In DNA, the CDR3 is TGTGCCAGCAGCTTAGCGATCGGCAGGACCCTAATGGACAATGAGCAGTTCTTC. This rearrangement joins TRBV11-1 to TRBJ2-1; D unresolved. Trimming stripped 0 bases from V and 5 bases from J, with 20 bases between. Germline CDR1 and CDR2: SGHAT and FQDESV (reference sequence). CDR3 size: 18 residues.

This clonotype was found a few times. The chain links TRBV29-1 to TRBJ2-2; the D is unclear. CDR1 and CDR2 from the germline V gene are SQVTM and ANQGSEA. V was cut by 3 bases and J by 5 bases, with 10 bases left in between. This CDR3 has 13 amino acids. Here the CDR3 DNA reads TGCAGCGTTGATAAAAGGGAAACCGGGGAGCTGTTTTTT. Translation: CSVDKRETGELFF.

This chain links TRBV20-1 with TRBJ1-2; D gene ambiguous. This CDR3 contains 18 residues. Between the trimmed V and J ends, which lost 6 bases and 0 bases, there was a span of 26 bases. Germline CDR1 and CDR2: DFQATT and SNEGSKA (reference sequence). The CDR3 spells CSAVKEGRQPFANYGYTF. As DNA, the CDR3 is TGCAGTGCAGTAAAGGAAGGCAGGCAACCCTTCGCTAACTATGGCTACACCTTC.

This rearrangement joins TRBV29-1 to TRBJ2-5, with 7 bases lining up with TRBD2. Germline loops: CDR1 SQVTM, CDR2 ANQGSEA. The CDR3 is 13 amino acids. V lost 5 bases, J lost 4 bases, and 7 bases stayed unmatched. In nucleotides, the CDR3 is TGCAGCGTTAAAGGGAGGGCGAGAGAGACCCAGTACTTC. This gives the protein CSVKGRARETQYF.

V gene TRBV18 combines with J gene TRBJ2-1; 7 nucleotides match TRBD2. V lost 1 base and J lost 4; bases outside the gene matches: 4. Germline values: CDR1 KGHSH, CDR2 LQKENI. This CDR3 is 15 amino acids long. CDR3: CASSPLGSGYNEQFF. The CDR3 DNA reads TGTGCCAGCTCACCACTTGGTAGCGGGTACAATGAGCAGTTCTTC.

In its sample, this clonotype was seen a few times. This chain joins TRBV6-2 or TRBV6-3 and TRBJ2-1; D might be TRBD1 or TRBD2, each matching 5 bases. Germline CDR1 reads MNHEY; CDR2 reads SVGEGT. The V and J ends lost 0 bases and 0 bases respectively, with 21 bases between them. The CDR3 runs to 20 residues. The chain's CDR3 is CASSYSIYVGTRSSYNEQFF. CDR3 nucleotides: TGTGCCAGCAGTTACTCGATCTATGTAGGGACCCGGAGCTCCTACAATGAGCAGTTCTTC.

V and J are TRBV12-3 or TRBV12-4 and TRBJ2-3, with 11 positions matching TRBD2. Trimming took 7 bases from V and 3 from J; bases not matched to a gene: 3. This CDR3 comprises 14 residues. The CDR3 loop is CASKTSGDTDTQYF. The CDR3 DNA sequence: TGTGCCAGCAAGACTAGCGGGGATACAGATACGCAGTATTTT.

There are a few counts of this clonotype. The CDR3 reads CASKGGASYNEQFF. The CDR3 DNA sequence: TGTGCCAGTAAGGGGGGGGCCTCCTACAATGAGCAGTTCTTC. The chain couples TRBV12-3 or TRBV12-4 to TRBJ2-1; D might be TRBD2 (7 bases). V was shortened by 9 bases and J by 0 bases, with 12 bases between the two germline ends. CDR3 size: 14 residues.

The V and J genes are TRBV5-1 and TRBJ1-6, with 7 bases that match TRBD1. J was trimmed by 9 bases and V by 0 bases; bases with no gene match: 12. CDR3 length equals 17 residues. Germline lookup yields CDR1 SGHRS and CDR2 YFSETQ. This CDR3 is CASSLEVAGGMSSPLHF. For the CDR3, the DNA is TGCGCCAGCAGCTTGGAAGTGGCAGGGGGTATGAGTTCACCCCTCCACTTT.

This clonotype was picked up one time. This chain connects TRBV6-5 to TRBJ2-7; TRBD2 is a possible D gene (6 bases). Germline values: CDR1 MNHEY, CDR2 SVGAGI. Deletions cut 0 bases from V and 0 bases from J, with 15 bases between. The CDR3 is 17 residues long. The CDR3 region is CASSYSSAGPYSYEQYF. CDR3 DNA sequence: TGTGCCAGCAGTTACTCGAGTGCGGGGCCCTACTCCTACGAGCAGTACTTC.

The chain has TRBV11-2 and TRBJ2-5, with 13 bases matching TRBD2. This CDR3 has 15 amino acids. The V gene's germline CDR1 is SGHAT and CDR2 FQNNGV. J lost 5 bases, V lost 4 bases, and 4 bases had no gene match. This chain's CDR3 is CASSWTSGRSETQYF. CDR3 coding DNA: TGTGCCAGCAGCTGGACTAGCGGGAGAAGTGAGACCCAGTACTTC.

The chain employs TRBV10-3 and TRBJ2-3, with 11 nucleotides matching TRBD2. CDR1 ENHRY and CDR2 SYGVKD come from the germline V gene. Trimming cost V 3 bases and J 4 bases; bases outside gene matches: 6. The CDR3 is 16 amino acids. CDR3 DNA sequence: TGTGCCATCAGTGATGCGTCTAGCGGGAGGTCAGATACGCAGTATTTT. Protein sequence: CAISDASSGRSDTQYF.

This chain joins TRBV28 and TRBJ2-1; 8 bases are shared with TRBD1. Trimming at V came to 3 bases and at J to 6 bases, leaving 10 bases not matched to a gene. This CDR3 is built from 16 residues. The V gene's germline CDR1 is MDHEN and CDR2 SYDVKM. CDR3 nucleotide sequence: TGTGCCAGCAGTTTTTCCGGCAGGGGGCGCTTCAATGAGCAGTTCTTC. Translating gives CASSFSGRGRFNEQFF.

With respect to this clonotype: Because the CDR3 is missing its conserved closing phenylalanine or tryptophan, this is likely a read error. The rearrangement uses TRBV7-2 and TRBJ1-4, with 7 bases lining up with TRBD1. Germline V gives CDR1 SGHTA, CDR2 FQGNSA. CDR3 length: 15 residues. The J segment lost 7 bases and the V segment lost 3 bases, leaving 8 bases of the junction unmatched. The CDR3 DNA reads TGTGCCAGCAGCTTCCGGACAGGATTTAGTGAAAAACTGTTTTTA. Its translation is CASSFRTGFSEKLFL.

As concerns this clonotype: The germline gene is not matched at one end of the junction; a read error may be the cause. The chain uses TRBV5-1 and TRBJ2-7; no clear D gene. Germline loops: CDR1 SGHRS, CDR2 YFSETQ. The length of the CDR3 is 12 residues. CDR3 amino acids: CASSLDRTPGFF. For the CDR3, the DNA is TGCGCCAGCAGCTTGGATCGGACCCCTGGGTTCTTC.

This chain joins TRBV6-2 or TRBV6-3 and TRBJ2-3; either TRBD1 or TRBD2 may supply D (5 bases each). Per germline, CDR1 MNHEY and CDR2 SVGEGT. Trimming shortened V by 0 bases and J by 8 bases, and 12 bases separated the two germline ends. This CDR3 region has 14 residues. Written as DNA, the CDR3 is TGTGCCAGCAGTTACTCGATGGCCGGGGCTACGCAGTATTTT. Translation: CASSYSMAGATQYF.